This T cell receptor (beta chain) was captured in a study of T cells in Graves' hyperthyroidism and ophthalmopathy. General study points: The model anticipated ophthalmopathy a median about six months pre-onset.

Ten or more counts support this clonotype. Its antigen is unknown. Using RNA transcripts as the source, TCR beta CDR3 regions were amplified. TCR CDR3 regions were first amplified by RT-PCR with HTBI primers. TCRdb redid the calling of the multiplex PCR reads with MiXCR, one entry per CDR3 protein. The table records about 300,000 distinct CDR3 sequences, about 15% of them present only once. CDR1 and CDR2 (germline): WNHNN, SYGVQD (reference sequence). The CDR3 is 14 amino acids. V was clipped by 1 base and J by 1 base, with 8 bases between them. Patients counted as stable if ophthalmopathy did not develop within 18 months. Patients aged 18 to 65 had newly diagnosed hyperthyroidism that had lasted under 2 months. The PBMCs were sourced from fresh peripheral blood (around 9.9 ml).

This receptor was taken from a young man with Graves' hyperthyroidism. The sequencing sample was made of blood. The gene calls are TRBV10-1 and TRBJ2-7; D might be TRBD2 (5 bases). Here the CDR3 DNA reads TGCGCCAGCAGTGAGTACGGGGAATCCTACGAGCAGTACTTC. Amino acid sequence: CASSEYGESYEQYF.